Detailed here is one TCR beta chain. Profiling relied on immunoSEQ multiplex PCR, and the TCRdb table lists in-frame clones only, not all of them. The sample holds around 15,000 clones; around 87% are singletons and the top ten take around 10%. The source of the sample is a study of control samples from healthy donors and cancer patients. The CDR3 loop spans 19 amino acids. Germline V gene sequence: CDR1 SGHTA, CDR2 FQGNSA. V lost 6 bases and J lost 0; bases outside the gene matches: 15. The gene calls are TRBV7-2 and TRBJ2-7, with TRBD2 identical over 12 bases. This TCR was sampled from a woman in her seventies with colorectal cancer. The sample was PBMCs. CDR3 protein: CASRQGLSSGRVLSYEQYF. The CDR3, as DNA: TGTGCCAGCAGGCAAGGCCTTTCTAGCGGGAGGGTCCTCTCCTACGAGCAGTACTTC. Variable domain in full (rest from reference TRBV7-2 and TRBJ2-7): GAGVSQSPSNKVTEKGKDVELRCDPISGHTALYWYRQSLGQGLEFLIYFQGNSAPDKSGLPSDRFSAERTGGSVSTLTIQRTQQEDSAVYLCASRQGLSSGRVLSYEQYFGPGTRLTVT.